These 24 T cell receptor beta chains share one sample of origin, sequenced in a study of blood T cell repertoires in COVID-19. Profiled with immunoSEQ multiplex PCR; TCRdb holds only in-frame clones, not every one. The top ten hold around 13% of the sample, which has 59,000 or so clones, 75% to 90% seen once. Sequenced: peripheral blood. Source of these receptors: a human donor in a cohort sampled during active COVID-19.

The CDR3 region is CASGLLVTGELFF. As DNA, the CDR3 is TGTGCTAGTGGTTTGTTAGTCACCGGGGAGCTGTTTTTT. The chain links TRBV12-5 to TRBJ2-2, with D uncertain. The CDR3 covers 13 residues. Germline CDR1 LGHNT, CDR2 FRNRAP. V shed 2 bases and J shed 4 bases, with 5 bases lying between them.

The chain couples TRBV2 to TRBJ1-4; 7 nucleotides line up with TRBD1. The germline V gene encodes CDR1 SNHLY and CDR2 FYNNEI. This CDR3 is built from 14 residues. Trimming at V came to 4 bases and at J to 5 bases, leaving 4 bases not matched to a gene. The CDR3 is CASSGDSWNEKLFF. DNA of the CDR3: TGTGCCAGCAGTGGGGACAGTTGGAATGAAAAACTGTTTTTT.

The V and J genes are TRBV11-3 and TRBJ2-3; 7 nucleotides align to TRBD2. Germline lookup yields CDR1 SGHNT and CDR2 YENEEA. V was clipped by 1 base and J by 3 bases; unmatched bases: 7. The CDR3 runs 16 residues. As DNA, the CDR3 is TGTGCCAGCAGCTTAGGCCCAGCGGGGTTGACAGATACGCAGTATTTT. This codes for CASSLGPAGLTDTQYF.

V gene TRBV2 combines with J gene TRBJ1-3; no definite D call. V lost 6 bases to trimming and J lost 0 bases, with 12 bases between them. The length of the CDR3 is 15 residues. In germline, CDR1 is SNHLY, CDR2 FYNNEI. This chain's CDR3 is CASREGPSSGNTIYF. CDR3 DNA: TGTGCCAGCAGGGAGGGCCCTAGCTCTGGAAACACCATATATTTT.

V usage is TRBV24-1 and J usage is TRBJ2-7; TRBD1 matches 11 bases. J was trimmed by 4 bases and V by 4 bases; bases with no gene match: 8. Germline CDR1 and CDR2: KGHDR and SFDVKD. The CDR3 has 16 amino acids. The CDR3 DNA is TGTGCCACCAGTGAGGGGACAGGGGGAAATAATTACGAGCAGTACGTC. It is translated as CATSEGTGGNNYEQYV.

The rearrangement uses TRBV3-1 (or the pseudogene TRBV3-2) and TRBJ2-7, with D possibly TRBD2 on 7 matching bases. Germline values: CDR1 LGHDT, CDR2 YNNKEL (reference sequence). The CDR3 runs 15 residues. Trimming removed 4 bases from V and 2 bases from J, with 15 bases in between. CDR3 nucleotide sequence: TGTGCCAGCAGCCGAGGCGGGGGCACACCCTACGAGCAGTACTTC. Translated: CASSRGGGTPYEQYF.

The V call is TRBV29-1, the J call TRBJ1-1; 12 positions match TRBD1. The CDR3 covers 14 residues. V lost 6 bases and J lost 4; bases outside the gene matches: 6. In germline, CDR1 is SQVTM, CDR2 ANQGSEA. The CDR3 spells CSVGQGAISTEAFF. The CDR3 coding sequence is TGCAGCGTGGGACAGGGGGCTATTAGCACTGAAGCTTTCTTT.

This chain links TRBV9 with TRBJ2-5, with 8 bases lining up with TRBD1. The CDR3 contains 15 residues. The ends lost 3 bases at V and 4 bases at J; junction bases unmatched: 8. Germline V gene sequence: CDR1 SGDLS, CDR2 YYNGEE. CDR3 nucleotides: TGTGCCAGCAGCGCCCAGAAGACAGGGGTAGAGACCCAGTACTTC. It encodes CASSAQKTGVETQYF.

The chain links TRBV3-1 (or the pseudogene TRBV3-2) to TRBJ2-5; 12 bases fit TRBD2. V lost 3 bases and J lost 5; bases outside the gene matches: 7. The CDR3 runs to 16 residues. CDR1 and CDR2 from the germline V gene are LGHDT and YNNKEL (reference sequence). The CDR3 coding sequence is TGTGCCAGCAGCCAGCTAGCGGGGGGGCCTGGTGAGACCCAGTACTTC. Translated: CASSQLAGGPGETQYF.

The table lists this clone with a count of one. This chain joins TRBV25-1 and TRBJ1-1; 11 bases agree with TRBD1. CDR3 length: 17 residues. V shed 2 bases, J shed 2 bases, and the junction held 7 bases outside the gene matches. Germline V gene data show CDR1 as MGHDK and CDR2 as SYGVNS. CDR3 sequence (DNA): TGTGCCAGCAGTGAAAGCTGGCGGACAGGGGGCAACACTGAAGCTTTCTTT. Translating gives CASSESWRTGGNTEAFF. The full variable domain, in which reference TRBV25-1 and TRBJ1-1 provide the parts outside the CDR3, is EADIYQTPRYLVIGTGKKITLECSQTMGHDKMYWYQQDPGMELHLIHYSYGVNSTEKGDLSSESTVSRIRTEHFPLTLESARPSHTSQYLCASSESWRTGGNTEAFFGQGTRLTVV.

V gene TRBV21-1 combines with J gene TRBJ1-1; the D call in the table, TRBD1, was not verified against the DNA. TRBV21-1 is shown as a pseudogene. The CDR3 loop spans 15 amino acids. For the CDR3, the DNA is TGTGCCAGCAACCCGGCGGCAGGACAGTGGACTGAAGCTTTCTTT. This sequence encodes CASNPAAGQWTEAFF.

The V call is TRBV19, the J call TRBJ2-5; 8 bases line up with TRBD1. V shed 6 bases, J shed 5 bases, and the junction held 8 bases outside the gene matches. The CDR3 totals 14 residues. Germline CDR1 reads LNHDA; CDR2 reads SQIVND (reference sequence). This chain's CDR3 is CASSTDRGWETQYF. DNA for the CDR3: TGTGCCAGTAGCACCGACAGGGGATGGGAGACCCAGTACTTC. The full variable domain, its missing parts supplied by reference TRBV19 and TRBJ2-5, is DGGITQSPKYLFRKEGQNVTLSCEQNLNHDAMYWYRQDPGQGLRLIYYSQIVNDFQKGDIAEGYSVSREKKESFPLTVTSAQKNPTAFYLCASSTDRGWETQYFGPGTRLLVL.

This clone was detected only once. This chain connects TRBV11-3 to TRBJ2-1; maybe TRBD2 (5 bases). CDR1 is SGHNT and CDR2 is YENEEA in the germline V gene. The ends were cut back, 5 bases at V and 0 bases at J, with 11 bases in the middle. There are 15 residues in the CDR3. This chain's CDR3 is CASSRSVSSYNEQFF. The DNA of the CDR3 is TGTGCCAGCAGCCGTAGCGTGAGCTCCTACAATGAGCAGTTCTTC.

V is TRBV5-1 and J is TRBJ2-1; TRBD2 matches at 13 bases. Germline V lookup: CDR1 SGHRS, CDR2 YFSETQ. J was trimmed by 5 bases and V by 0 bases; bases with no gene match: 8. This CDR3 is built from 18 residues. The CDR3 sequence is CASSLEGRTSGGDNEQFF. As DNA, the CDR3 is TGCGCCAGCAGCTTGGAGGGCCGGACTAGCGGGGGTGACAATGAGCAGTTCTTC.

The V and J genes are TRBV28 and TRBJ2-5; 7 nucleotides match TRBD1. The CDR3 runs 15 residues. CDR1 and CDR2 (germline): MDHEN, SYDVKM. Trimming cost V 2 bases and J 2 bases; bases outside gene matches: 5. Here the CDR3 DNA reads TGTGCCAGCAGTTTACCGGGACAGCTGCAAGAGACCCAGTACTTC. This encodes CASSLPGQLQETQYF.

The V and J genes are TRBV12-3 or TRBV12-4 and TRBJ2-3; 9 nucleotides align to TRBD1. Trimming at V came to 8 bases and at J to 3 bases, leaving 3 bases not matched to a gene. The CDR3 runs to 13 residues. CDR3 bases: TGTGCCAGCTTGGGACAGGGTACAGATACGCAGTATTTT. Residues: CASLGQGTDTQYF.

The V call is TRBV14, the J call TRBJ2-7; D is perhaps TRBD1 (5 bases). Trimming shortened V by 4 bases and J by 1 base, and 17 bases separated the two germline ends. This CDR3 has 16 residues. Germline-derived CDR1 and CDR2 are SGHDN and FVKESK. The CDR3 DNA reads TGTGCCAGCAGCCCAAGAATAGGGGTCGGATCCTACGAGCAGTACTTC. This codes for CASSPRIGVGSYEQYF.

The chain combines TRBV29-1 with TRBJ1-1; D gene unclear. In germline, CDR1 is SQVTM, CDR2 ANQGSEA. The V gene lost 4 bases and the J gene lost 2 bases, with 11 bases spanning the gap. The CDR3 has 13 amino acids. CDR3 nucleotides: TGCAGCGTTGCCTTTGACATTAACACTGAAGCTTTCTTT. Translation: CSVAFDINTEAFF.

As for this clone: Other nucleotide sequences in the sample specify the same CDR3. V is TRBV6-5 and J is TRBJ1-2, with TRBD1 matching 8 bases. The CDR3 runs to 13 residues. The V gene end was trimmed by 5 bases and the J gene end by 3 bases; junction bases not matched to a gene: 2. The germline V gene has CDR1 MNHEY and CDR2 SVGAGI. CDR3 in DNA: TGTGCCAGCAGTACAGGGGGAGACTATGGCTACACCTTC. This sequence encodes CASSTGGDYGYTF.

This clone was detected a few times. V is TRBV7-9 and J is TRBJ1-3; D perhaps matches TRBD1 (6 bases). Germline V gene sequence: CDR1 SEHNR, CDR2 FQNEAQ (reference sequence). The CDR3 runs 14 residues. V was pared by 7 bases and J by 1 base, with 11 bases between. The CDR3 nucleotides are TGTGCCAGCACCCAAACAGGGTCTGGAAACACCATATATTTT. It codes for CASTQTGSGNTIYF.

The chain recombines TRBV5-5 with TRBJ2-7, with D uncertain. V was shortened by 4 bases and J by 4 bases, with 21 bases between the two germline ends. This CDR3 spans 16 amino acids. The germline V gene encodes CDR1 SGHKS and CDR2 YYEKEE (reference sequence). CDR3 in DNA: TGTGCCAGCAGCCATCCCCTGGGCCAGCTCTCGTACGAGCAGTACGTC. Protein sequence: CASSHPLGQLSYEQYV.

The sample holds a few counts of this clone. The chain is built from TRBV9 and TRBJ2-7; 10 bases align to TRBD1. This CDR3 spans 15 amino acids. The V gene end was trimmed by 4 bases and the J gene end by 5 bases; junction bases not matched to a gene: 9. The germline V gene encodes CDR1 SGDLS and CDR2 YYNGEE. This CDR3 reads CASSPRDRGWDEQYF. The DNA of the CDR3 is TGTGCCAGCAGCCCGCGGGACAGGGGTTGGGACGAGCAGTACTTC.

V usage is TRBV13 and J usage is TRBJ2-3, with D perhaps TRBD2 (6 bases). This CDR3 contains 14 residues. The ends were cut back, 7 bases at V and 1 base at J, with 12 bases in the middle. CDR1 and CDR2 from the germline V gene are PRHDT and FYEKMQ (reference sequence). The CDR3 here is CASTLWEGTDTQYF. The CDR3 nucleotides read TGTGCCAGCACTCTATGGGAGGGCACAGATACGCAGTATTTT.

V and J are TRBV25-1 and TRBJ1-1; D is unresolved. The CDR3 covers 14 residues. Trimming removed 2 bases at V and 4 bases at J, with 11 bases between. Germline loops: CDR1 MGHDK, CDR2 SYGVNS. CDR3 region: CASSEGPQLTEAFF. In DNA form, the CDR3 reads TGTGCCAGCAGTGAAGGGCCACAGCTCACTGAAGCTTTCTTT. Full variable domain (outside the CDR3, taken from reference TRBV25-1 and TRBJ1-1): EADIYQTPRYLVIGTGKKITLECSQTMGHDKMYWYQQDPGMELHLIHYSYGVNSTEKGDLSSESTVSRIRTEHFPLTLESARPSHTSQYLCASSEGPQLTEAFFGQGTRLTVV.